Presented here are 29 T cell receptor beta chains from one specimen sequenced in a study of blood T cell repertoires in COVID-19. The protocol was immunoSEQ multiplex PCR, while the TCRdb copy is restricted to in-frame clones and leaves out a portion. The data hold roughly 260,000 clones, with more than 85% observed a single time. Sequences were obtained from peripheral blood. The source of these receptors is a person between 18 and 30 years old with COVID-19, enrolled during active disease.

The table lists this clone with a count of one. V is TRBV10-3 and J is TRBJ1-3; no clear D gene. In germline, CDR1 is ENHRY, CDR2 SYGVKD. The CDR3 sequence is 10 residues long. V was shortened by 10 bases and J by 9 bases, with 10 bases between the two germline ends. Here the CDR3 reads CATGRGTIYF. The CDR3 nucleotides are TGTGCCACAGGACGGGGCACCATATATTTT.

The chain recombines TRBV27 with TRBJ2-1; 8 bases are shared with TRBD1. CDR3 size: 16 residues. Germline CDR1 is MNHEY and CDR2 is SMNVEV (reference sequence). With V trimmed by 5 bases and J by 1 base, 7 bases remained unmatched. The CDR3 sequence is CASSPRQGRSYNEQFF. For the CDR3, the DNA is TGTGCCAGCAGTCCGAGACAGGGGAGGTCCTACAATGAGCAGTTCTTC.

The chain recombines TRBV30 with TRBJ1-1, with D tentatively TRBD1 (6 bases). V was trimmed by 0 bases and J by 6 bases, leaving 14 bases between them. Per the germline V gene, CDR1 is GTSNPN and CDR2 is SVGIG (reference sequence). This CDR3 region has 14 residues. This chain's CDR3 is CAWSVTAGDAEAFF. The DNA of the CDR3 is TGTGCCTGGAGTGTAACGGCAGGGGATGCTGAAGCTTTCTTT.

The chain has TRBV13 and TRBJ2-7, with 12 bases that match TRBD2. Unmatched junction bases numbered 8, after V lost 0 bases and J lost 2 bases. CDR1 is PRHDT, CDR2 FYEKMQ, per germline (reference sequence). The CDR3 loop spans 18 amino acids. The DNA of the CDR3 is TGTGCCAGCAGCTTAGGCGGGGGACTAGCGGGTACGACCTACGAGCAGTACTTC. This gives the protein CASSLGGGLAGTTYEQYF.

J is TRBJ1-4 and V is TRBV5-5; 8 nucleotides agree with TRBD1. Trimming cost V 0 bases and J 0 bases; bases outside gene matches: 1. The CDR3 extends over 16 amino acids. Germline CDR1 SGHKS, CDR2 YYEKEE (reference sequence). In nucleotides, the CDR3 is TGTGCCAGCAGCTTGGCGGGACAGGCAACTAATGAAAAACTGTTTTTT. Encoded protein: CASSLAGQATNEKLFF.

The V gene is TRBV5-1, the J gene TRBJ2-5, with D perhaps TRBD1 (6 bases). CDR3 size: 15 residues. The germline CDR1 and CDR2 sequences are SGHRS and YFSETQ. V lost 4 bases and J lost 2, with 15 bases in between. The DNA for the CDR3 is TGCGCCAGCAGCGAGACTCCAGGGGAACAAGAGACCCAGTACTTC. The encoded protein is CASSETPGEQETQYF.

Only a few counts were recorded for this clone. V gene TRBV28 combines with J gene TRBJ1-2; 8 bases map to TRBD1. The V gene end was trimmed by 6 bases and the J gene end by 7 bases; junction bases not matched to a gene: 19. Looked up from germline, CDR1 is MDHEN and CDR2 is SYDVKM. There are 17 residues in the CDR3. The CDR3 DNA follows: TGTGCCAGCAGAATACCCCGCGGCGGCAGGGGGCGCGGTGGCTACACCTTC. Translated, it gives CASRIPRGGRGRGGYTF.

The chain combines TRBV5-1 with TRBJ1-2; D unclear. This CDR3 region has 16 residues. The V gene's germline CDR1 is SGHRS and CDR2 YFSETQ. Trimming stripped 0 bases from V and 2 bases from J, with 14 bases between. The CDR3 DNA follows: TGCGCCAGCAGCTTGGCCGCGGGGAACCCGAACTATGGCTACACCTTC. Translated, it gives CASSLAAGNPNYGYTF.

The chain combines TRBV15 with TRBJ1-4, with 8 positions matching TRBD1. Germline lookup yields CDR1 LNHNV and CDR2 YYDKDF (reference sequence). The CDR3 spans 17 residues. Trimming at V came to 2 bases and at J to 0 bases, leaving 5 bases not matched to a gene. CDR3 sequence (DNA): TGTGCCACCAGCAGAACGGGACAGGCTGCAACTAATGAAAAACTGTTTTTT. Residues: CATSRTGQAATNEKLFF.

CDR3: CASSPGLAGGPLGETQYF. CDR3 sequence (DNA): TGTGCCAGCAGCCCGGGACTAGCGGGAGGGCCTTTGGGGGAGACCCAGTACTTC. V and J are TRBV14 and TRBJ2-5, with 16 positions matching TRBD2. The germline gives CDR1 SGHDN, CDR2 FVKESK. Trimming took 4 bases from V and 5 from J; bases not matched to a gene: 10. CDR3 length equals 18 residues. Variable domain in full (rest from reference TRBV14 and TRBJ2-5): EAGVTQFPSHSVIEKGQTVTLRCDPISGHDNLYWYRRVMGKEIKFLLHFVKESKQDESGMPNNRFLAERTGGTYSTLKVQPAELEDSGVYFCASSPGLAGGPLGETQYFGPGTRLLVL.

This clone was picked up one time. The V gene is TRBV3-1 (or the pseudogene TRBV3-2), the J gene TRBJ2-7; 7 nucleotides agree with TRBD2. From germline, CDR1 is LGHDT and CDR2 YNNKEL (reference sequence). The length of the CDR3 is 17 residues. After removal of 4 bases from V and 1 base from J, the junction contained 13 bases not matched to a gene. The CDR3: CASSRTLRSGNSYEQYF. The CDR3, as DNA: TGTGCCAGCAGCCGGACACTACGGAGCGGGAATTCCTACGAGCAGTACTTC.

This sequence joins TRBV7-2 and TRBJ2-1, with D possibly being TRBD2 (5 bases). Germline CDR1 is SGHTA and CDR2 is FQGNSA. The CDR3 is 13 residues long. Trimming left V 8 bases short and J 7 bases short, with 15 bases between. The CDR3 coding sequence is TGTGCCAGCTTGGAGGACCCGGGAAATGAGCAGTTCTTC. Protein sequence: CASLEDPGNEQFF.

The J gene is TRBJ2-1, the V gene TRBV25-1, with D perhaps TRBD2 (6 bases). CDR1 MGHDK and CDR2 SYGVNS come from the germline V gene. The length of the CDR3 is 15 residues. Trimming shortened V by 5 bases and J by 8 bases, and 19 bases separated the two germline ends. The DNA for the CDR3 is TGTGCCAGCAGTCCCCCGACAAAAGGGGAGGATGAGCAGTTCTTC. Its protein is CASSPPTKGEDEQFF.

This clone has only one observation. The J gene is TRBJ1-5, the V gene TRBV9; D is possibly TRBD1 (5 bases). V gave up 0 bases and J gave up 2 bases, with 15 bases separating them. CDR1 is SGDLS and CDR2 is YYNGEE in the germline V gene. The CDR3 is 17 amino acids. The CDR3 protein is CASSVEESGGGNQPQHF. The CDR3 nucleotides read TGTGCCAGCAGCGTAGAGGAGTCCGGGGGTGGCAATCAGCCCCAGCATTTT.

The chain uses TRBV7-9 and TRBJ2-3; TRBD1 aligns across 10 bases. The CDR3 length is 16 residues. J gave up 6 bases and V 5 bases, and 11 bases lay outside the gene matches. CDR1 is SEHNR and CDR2 is FQNEAQ in the germline V gene (reference sequence). The chain's CDR3 is CASSNNRDRGGDTQYF. Written as DNA, the CDR3 is TGTGCCAGCAGCAACAACCGGGACAGGGGTGGGGATACGCAGTATTTT.

The gene calls are TRBV6-1 and TRBJ1-2, with D tentatively TRBD1 (6 bases). Trimming left V 0 bases short and J 2 bases short, with 16 bases between. There are 17 residues in the CDR3. The germline CDR1 and CDR2 sequences are MNHNS and SASEGT. The DNA for the CDR3 is TGTGCCAGCAGTGAAGCAGGGGGGGCGTCTCAAAACTATGGCTACACCTTC. Translated, it gives CASSEAGGASQNYGYTF.

The V gene is TRBV13, the J gene TRBJ2-1; TRBD2 matches 7 bases. The V gene's germline CDR1 is PRHDT and CDR2 FYEKMQ (reference sequence). V was clipped by 3 bases and J by 5 bases; unmatched bases: 7. The CDR3 is made up of 15 amino acids. The CDR3 coding sequence is TGTGCCAGCAGCTTCGGCCTAGCGGAAAACAATGAGCAGTTCTTC. Residues: CASSFGLAENNEQFF.

V and J are TRBV27 and TRBJ1-2; TRBD1 aligns across 7 bases. This CDR3 region has 14 residues. With 4 bases clipped from V and 6 bases from J, the junction kept 8 bases outside the gene matches. CDR1 is MNHEY and CDR2 is SMNVEV in the germline V gene (reference sequence). The CDR3 is CASSYSGQGDGYTF. The CDR3 DNA sequence: TGTGCCAGCAGTTACTCGGGGCAGGGGGATGGCTACACCTTC.

The CDR3 DNA reads as TGTGCCAGTAGACAGGGAGTCAATGAAAAACTGTTTTTT. Protein sequence: CASRQGVNEKLFF. The chain uses TRBV12-3 or TRBV12-4 and TRBJ1-4; 7 bases fit TRBD1. CDR3 length equals 13 residues. With 9 bases clipped from V and 5 bases from J, the junction kept 6 bases outside the gene matches.

The chain couples TRBV21-1 to TRBJ1-5; the table's D call of TRBD1 was not tested on the DNA. TRBV21-1 is a listed pseudogene. The CDR3 is 15 residues long. The DNA of the CDR3 is TGTGCCAGCAGCAAAGACCAGGGGGCAGGTCAGCCCCAGCATTTT. Translation gives CASSKDQGAGQPQHF.

V and J are TRBV19 and TRBJ1-1; 8 positions agree with TRBD1. CDR1 and CDR2 from the germline V gene are LNHDA and SQIVND (reference sequence). Germline trimming cut 5 bases from V and 1 base from J; bases unmatched to any gene: 9. The length of the CDR3 is 16 residues. CDR3 DNA: TGTGCCAGTAGTCTAACGACAGGGGTTGGGAACACTGAAGCTTTCTTT. Amino acid sequence: CASSLTTGVGNTEAFF.

The CDR3 here is CASSLGGGGPYGYTF. CDR3 DNA sequence: TGCGCCAGCAGCTTGGGAGGGGGCGGCCCCTATGGCTACACCTTC. This chain uses TRBV5-1 with TRBJ1-2, with 7 bases identical to TRBD1. The CDR3 length is 15 residues. The ends lost 0 bases at V and 4 bases at J; junction bases unmatched: 6. Germline V CDR1 and CDR2: SGHRS, YFSETQ.

The chain is built from TRBV5-1 and TRBJ2-1; 12 bases are shared with TRBD2. Trimming took 3 bases from V and 7 from J; bases not matched to a gene: 5. The CDR3 covers 15 residues. CDR1 is SGHRS, CDR2 YFSETQ, per germline. DNA of the CDR3: TGCGCCAGCAGCTCCGGACTAGCGGGACTAAATGAGCAGTTCTTC. The encoded protein is CASSSGLAGLNEQFF.

This chain connects TRBV5-1 to TRBJ2-2; 9 positions agree with TRBD1. Germline values: CDR1 SGHRS, CDR2 YFSETQ. J lost 5 bases, V lost 9 bases, and 5 bases had no gene match. The CDR3 covers 13 residues. The chain's CDR3 is CATGTGYTGELFF. DNA for the CDR3: TGCGCCACGGGGACAGGGTATACCGGGGAGCTGTTTTTT. Full variable domain (rest looked up from reference TRBV5-1 and TRBJ2-2): KAGVTQTPRYLIKTRGQQVTLSCSPISGHRSVSWYQQTPGQGLQFLFEYFSETQRNKGNFPGRFSGRQFSNSRSEMNVSTLELGDSALYLCATGTGYTGELFFGEGSRLTVL.

The rearrangement links TRBV6-1 to TRBJ1-2, with 8 bases that match TRBD1. The length of the CDR3 is 14 residues. The J segment lost 8 bases and the V segment lost 0 bases, leaving 5 bases of the junction unmatched. The germline CDR1 and CDR2 sequences are MNHNS and SASEGT. The DNA for the CDR3 is TGTGCCAGCAGTGAAGCCGGCAGGGGGCTAGGCTACACCTTC. Protein sequence: CASSEAGRGLGYTF.

The rearrangement uses TRBV6-6 and TRBJ1-2; possible D gene TRBD1, 5 bases. The CDR3 has 11 residues. Germline values: CDR1 MNHNY, CDR2 SVGAGI (reference sequence). V was clipped by 5 bases and J by 7 bases, with 8 bases between them. CDR3: CASSPQVGYTF. The CDR3 nucleotides are TGTGCCAGCAGTCCACAGGTTGGCTACACCTTC.

Concerning this clone: At one boundary the junction diverges from the germline segment, which might be a read error. The chain uses TRBV7-7 and TRBJ2-1, with 11 bases lining up with TRBD2. The CDR3 has 16 amino acids. Germline CDR1 reads SSHAT; CDR2 reads FNYEAQ (reference sequence). CDR3 coding DNA: TGTGCTAGCAGCACCCGACTAGCGGGACCTTACAATGAGCAGTTCTTC. Its translation is CASSTRLAGPYNEQFF.

The chain links TRBV27 to TRBJ2-3, with D perhaps matching TRBD1 (6 bases). The germline V gene has CDR1 MNHEY and CDR2 SMNVEV (reference sequence). Trimming removed 8 bases at V and 3 bases at J, with 18 bases between. This CDR3 contains 15 residues. The CDR3 region is CASHPGTIRTDTQYF. DNA for the CDR3: TGTGCCAGCCACCCCGGGACAATTCGAACAGATACGCAGTATTTT.

In nucleotides, the CDR3 is TGTGCCAGCAGTGGGAGTAGCGGGAGTACCACAGATACGCAGTATTTT. This translates into CASSGSSGSTTDTQYF. The V and J genes are TRBV25-1 and TRBJ2-3, with 9 bases lining up with TRBD2. Germline V gives CDR1 MGHDK, CDR2 SYGVNS. The CDR3 extends over 16 amino acids. The V segment lost 4 bases and the J segment 2 bases; nucleotides outside the gene matches: 7.